This T cell receptor beta chain was profiled in a study of T cell responses to AZD1222 COVID-19 vaccine. TCRdb keeps only in-frame clones here, not all; method: immunoSEQ multiplex PCR. Of hundreds of thousands of clones in the sample, approximately 94% are singletons; the top ten hold roughly 1%. About this clone itself: This sample includes further DNA sequences coding for the same CDR3.

Sequenced material: peripheral blood, taken on day 0 of MenACWY control vaccination. The sequence was collected from an adult in good health.

CDR3 sequence reads: CASSLVGSNQPQHF. The DNA of the CDR3 is TGTGCCAGCAGTTTGGTAGGTAGCAATCAGCCCCAGCATTTT. This chain uses TRBV27 with TRBJ1-5; no clear D. CDR1 MNHEY and CDR2 SMNVEV come from the germline V gene (reference sequence). V gave up 3 bases and J gave up 0 bases, with 6 bases separating them. CDR3 length: 14 residues.